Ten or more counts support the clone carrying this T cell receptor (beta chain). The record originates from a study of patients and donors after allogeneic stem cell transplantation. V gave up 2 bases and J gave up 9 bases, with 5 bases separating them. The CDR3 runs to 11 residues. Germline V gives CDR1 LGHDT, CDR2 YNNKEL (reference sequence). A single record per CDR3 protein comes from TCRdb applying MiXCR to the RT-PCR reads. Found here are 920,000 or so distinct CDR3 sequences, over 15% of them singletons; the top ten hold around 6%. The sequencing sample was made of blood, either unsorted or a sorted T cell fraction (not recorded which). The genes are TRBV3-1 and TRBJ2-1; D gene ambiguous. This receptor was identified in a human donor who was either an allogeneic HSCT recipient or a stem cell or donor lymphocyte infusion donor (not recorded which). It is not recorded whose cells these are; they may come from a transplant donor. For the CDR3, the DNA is TGTGCCAGCAGCCAAACTGGTGAGCAGTTCTTC. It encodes CASSQTGEQFF.